The 11 T cell receptor beta chains below all came from one sample that was sequenced in a study of graft-versus-host responses after intestinal transplantation. Antigens of these TCRs are unknown. The method was immunoSEQ multiplex PCR; TCRdb's version includes in-frame clones alone and lacks a portion of them. This table holds approximately 90,000 clones, about 88% found once. Source: unstimulated CD4+ T cells sorted from spleen or lymph node cells, taken before transplant. Source of these receptors: a human donor who was the organ donor for an intestinal transplant.

This clone was detected a few times. The V gene is TRBV18, the J gene TRBJ1-3; D remains ambiguous. The CDR3 contains 17 residues. The germline V gene encodes CDR1 KGHSH and CDR2 LQKENI. Trimming cost V 3 bases and J 0 bases, with 15 bases left between them. The CDR3 bases are TGTGCCAGCTCACCCCAGGTTCAGTCGAGCTCTGGAAACACCATATATTTT. It specifies CASSPQVQSSSGNTIYF.

The rearrangement joins TRBV19 to TRBJ2-5, with D unclear. The germline V gene has CDR1 LNHDA and CDR2 SQIVND (reference sequence). The CDR3 runs 13 residues. The germline V and J ends were trimmed by 6 bases and 1 base, with 9 bases remaining between them. For the CDR3, the DNA is TGTGCCAGTAGAAGAACAGTCCAAGAGACCCAGTACTTC. Translated, it gives CASRRTVQETQYF.

The J gene is TRBJ2-5, the V gene TRBV28; 9 bases align to TRBD2. The length of the CDR3 is 15 residues. V dropped 2 bases and J dropped 2; count of bases not matched to a gene: 3. CDR1 is MDHEN, CDR2 SYDVKM, per germline. In DNA form, the CDR3 reads TGTGCCAGCAGTTTAGCTAGCGGGACTCAAGAGACCCAGTACTTC. Translated, it gives CASSLASGTQETQYF. The whole variable domain, filled in from reference TRBV28 and TRBJ2-5, reads DVKVTQSSRYLVKRTGEKVFLECVQDMDHENMFWYRQDPGLGLRLIYFSYDVKMKEKGDIPEGYSVSREKKERFSLILESASTNQTSMYLCASSLASGTQETQYFGPGTRLLVL.

The chain links TRBV28 to TRBJ1-3; 8 bases match TRBD1. The CDR3 spans 14 residues. V trimming: 7 bases; J trimming: 2 bases; junction bases outside the gene matches: 4. Germline assignment: CDR1 MDHEN and CDR2 SYDVKM. CDR3 residues: CASTTGGAGNTIYF. DNA for the CDR3: TGTGCCAGCACCACAGGGGGTGCTGGAAACACCATATATTTT. Using reference TRBV28 and TRBJ1-3 for the parts outside the CDR3, the full variable domain is DVKVTQSSRYLVKRTGEKVFLECVQDMDHENMFWYRQDPGLGLRLIYFSYDVKMKEKGDIPEGYSVSREKKERFSLILESASTNQTSMYLCASTTGGAGNTIYFGEGSWLTVV.

The chain uses TRBV6-1 and TRBJ2-5; 8 bases are a match to TRBD2. V was clipped by 2 bases and J by 5 bases; unmatched bases: 4. Germline CDR1 and CDR2: MNHNS and SASEGT. The CDR3 length is 14 residues. The CDR3 reads CASSETGGGETQYF. The CDR3 DNA reads TGTGCCAGCAGTGAAACGGGGGGGGGTGAGACCCAGTACTTC.

The chain carries TRBV20-1 and TRBJ1-3, with D uncertain. CDR1 is DFQATT and CDR2 is SNEGSKA in the germline V gene (reference sequence). V was trimmed by 6 bases and J by 4 bases, leaving 7 bases between them. This CDR3 contains 11 residues. CDR3: CSAILGNTIYF. The DNA of the CDR3 is TGCAGTGCAATCCTAGGAAACACCATATATTTT.

This rearrangement joins TRBV5-1 to TRBJ2-3, with D unresolved. Germline values: CDR1 SGHRS, CDR2 YFSETQ. The CDR3 runs to 13 residues. Trimming shortened V by 6 bases and J by 4 bases, and 12 bases separated the two germline ends. DNA of the CDR3: TGCGCCAGCAAAGTAGCCCAGCCAGATACGCAGTATTTT. It translates to CASKVAQPDTQYF.

The chain combines TRBV5-4 with TRBJ1-2, with 8 nucleotides matching TRBD1. Germline V gene lookup returns CDR1 SGHNT and CDR2 YYREEE (reference sequence). V trimming: 4 bases; J trimming: 9 bases; junction bases outside the gene matches: 11. This CDR3 region has 14 residues. CDR3 sequence: CASSPPTGERSYTF. The CDR3, as DNA: TGTGCCAGCAGCCCCCCGACAGGGGAGCGGAGCTACACCTTC.

The V and J genes are TRBV2 and TRBJ1-2, with 9 nucleotides matching TRBD1. The CDR3 sequence is 14 residues long. Trimming removed 4 bases from V and 8 bases from J; junction bases left unmatched: 8. Germline assignment: CDR1 SNHLY and CDR2 FYNNEI. The chain's CDR3 is CASSVEQGASGYTF. In DNA, the CDR3 is TGTGCCAGCAGTGTAGAACAGGGGGCGTCCGGCTACACCTTC.

This clone is a singleton in its sample. The chain couples TRBV6-1 to TRBJ2-5; the match to TRBD2 covers 7 bases. The CDR3 is made up of 17 amino acids. Germline lookup yields CDR1 MNHNS and CDR2 SASEGT. Unmatched junction bases numbered 11, after V lost 4 bases and J lost 0 bases. The CDR3 protein is CASSGAAAGVNQETQYF. CDR3 nucleotides: TGTGCCAGCAGTGGGGCCGCGGCGGGGGTCAACCAAGAGACCCAGTACTTC.

This chain links TRBV4-2 with TRBJ2-2; 7 nucleotides align to TRBD2. CDR3 length: 18 amino acids. With 0 bases clipped from V and 4 bases from J, the junction kept 11 bases outside the gene matches. The germline CDR1 and CDR2 sequences are LGHNA and YNFKEQ. For the CDR3, the DNA is TGTGCCAGCAGCCAAGATCCGGGAGGTAGCGGATTCACCGGGGAGCTGTTTTTT. This gives the protein CASSQDPGGSGFTGELFF.